The 31 T cell receptor beta chains listed next were all sequenced from one sample in a study. Each CDR3 protein gets one entry after TCRdb re-called the RT-PCR reads with MiXCR. The sample contains more than 600,000 distinct CDR3 sequences, approximately 14% of which appear only once. Sequences were obtained from memory CD4+ T cells from blood. These receptors came from a female donor in good health, serving as a healthy control.

This clonotype has more than one count but fewer than ten. The chain joins TRBV7-8 to TRBJ2-4; 7 nucleotides agree with TRBD1. The CDR3 has 21 amino acids. In germline, CDR1 is SGHVS, CDR2 FQNEAQ. With V trimmed by 4 bases and J by 0 bases, 21 bases remained unmatched. The CDR3 DNA follows: TGTGCCAGCAGCTGGGTGGGGACCAACAGGGGCGACGCGGTAGCCAAAAACATTCAGTACTTC. As protein: CASSWVGTNRGDAVAKNIQYF.

This clonotype came up a few times. The gene calls are TRBV25-1 and TRBJ1-5; D remains unclear. This CDR3 comprises 16 residues. Germline V lookup: CDR1 MGHDK, CDR2 SYGVNS. V lost 5 bases, J lost 3 bases, and 17 bases lay in between. CDR3 in amino acids: CASSPPWLPHNQPQHF. CDR3 in DNA: TGTGCCAGCAGTCCCCCGTGGTTGCCTCACAATCAGCCCCAGCATTTT.

This chain uses TRBV7-3 with TRBJ2-3; TRBD1 aligns across 10 bases. The CDR3 extends over 16 amino acids. CDR1 SGHTA and CDR2 FQGTGA come from the germline V gene. With 5 bases clipped from V and 0 bases from J, the junction kept 5 bases outside the gene matches. CDR3 nucleotides: TGTGCCAGCAGCACTGGACAGGGGGTTAGCACAGATACGCAGTATTTT. It translates to CASSTGQGVSTDTQYF.

This clonotype was seen only a few times. The chain has TRBV12-3 or TRBV12-4 and TRBJ2-5; 7 bases are shared with TRBD1. With 6 bases clipped from V and 4 bases from J, the junction kept 5 bases outside the gene matches. The CDR3 totals 13 residues. The CDR3, as DNA: TGTGCCAGCAGCATCAGACAGGGAGAGACCCAGTACTTC. This encodes CASSIRQGETQYF.

The chain couples TRBV24-1 to TRBJ2-7; no clear D gene. The V end lost 6 bases, the J end lost 3 bases, and 11 bases lay between the germline ends. The germline gives CDR1 KGHDR, CDR2 SFDVKD. The CDR3 is 13 amino acids. The CDR3, as DNA: TGTGCCACCAGTCCACTTCCGCGCTACGAGCAGTACTTC. This encodes CATSPLPRYEQYF.

V is TRBV7-8 and J is TRBJ2-3; 7 bases are a match to TRBD2. The CDR3 consists of 16 residues. Germline V CDR1 and CDR2: SGHVS, FQNEAQ. Losses at the gene ends were 1 base for V and 3 bases for J; bases not matched to a gene: 7. CDR3 sequence: CASSLGAGVLTDTQYF. CDR3 nucleotide sequence: TGTGCCAGCAGCTTAGGTGCGGGGGTTCTTACAGATACGCAGTATTTT.

This chain links TRBV25-1 with TRBJ1-5, with D uncertain. The V and J ends lost 7 bases and 3 bases respectively, with 22 bases between them. This CDR3 has 17 amino acids. Germline values: CDR1 MGHDK, CDR2 SYGVNS. The CDR3 here is CASIPPRATRVNQPQHF. CDR3 DNA sequence: TGTGCCAGCATCCCCCCGCGCGCCACGCGGGTCAATCAGCCCCAGCATTTT.

The V gene is TRBV7-2, the J gene TRBJ1-5; D unresolved. The CDR3 has 16 amino acids. CDR1 and CDR2 from the germline V gene are SGHTA and FQGNSA. V was cut by 1 base and J by 0 bases, with 10 bases left in between. CDR3 sequence reads: CASSLVFWDSNQPQHF. CDR3 coding DNA: TGTGCCAGCAGCTTAGTTTTTTGGGATAGCAATCAGCCCCAGCATTTT.

This clonotype turned up a few times. The chain recombines TRBV20-1 with TRBJ2-5; 9 bases are shared with TRBD2. The CDR3 runs 15 residues. With 0 bases clipped from V and 4 bases from J, the junction kept 6 bases outside the gene matches. Per germline, CDR1 DFQATT and CDR2 SNEGSKA (reference sequence). CDR3 protein: CSARDPSGEGETQYF. The CDR3 DNA follows: TGCAGTGCTAGAGATCCTAGCGGGGAGGGAGAGACCCAGTACTTC.

This clonotype was observed a few times. The gene calls are TRBV5-6 and TRBJ1-2; D possibly corresponds to TRBD1 (6 bases). Germline-derived CDR1 and CDR2 are SGHDT and YYEEEE. This CDR3 comprises 17 residues. The ends were cut back, 3 bases at V and 5 bases at J, with 23 bases in the middle. In DNA form, the CDR3 reads TGTGCCAGCAGCTCTACTGGGGGCAACAGGGAAGTTTATGGCTACACCTTC. Protein sequence: CASSSTGGNREVYGYTF.

The chain combines TRBV18 with TRBJ1-2, with D unclear. V was pared by 3 bases and J by 0 bases, with 8 bases between. This CDR3 region has 14 residues. Germline assignment: CDR1 KGHSH and CDR2 LQKENI. The CDR3 DNA is TGTGCCAGCTCACCGTCTCGTGCTAACTATGGCTACACCTTC. This sequence encodes CASSPSRANYGYTF.

The chain combines TRBV20-1 with TRBJ2-3; 8 nucleotides match TRBD2. Germline V gene sequence: CDR1 DFQATT, CDR2 SNEGSKA (reference sequence). This CDR3 region has 14 residues. Trimming removed 1 base from V and 4 bases from J; junction bases left unmatched: 4. As DNA, the CDR3 is TGCAGTGCTAGAGGCGGGGGGTTCTCAGATACGCAGTATTTT. It encodes CSARGGGFSDTQYF.

This clonotype was detected many times. This sequence joins TRBV7-9 and TRBJ2-3; a weak D match, TRBD1 (6 bases). CDR3 length: 14 amino acids. V lost 4 bases, J lost 3 bases, and 11 bases lay in between. Germline V lookup: CDR1 SEHNR, CDR2 FQNEAQ (reference sequence). This CDR3 reads CASSSKQGTDTQYF. The CDR3 DNA is TGTGCCAGCAGCTCGAAACAGGGAACAGATACGCAGTATTTT.

The table lists this clonotype with a few counts. The rearrangement uses TRBV12-3 or TRBV12-4 and TRBJ1-1; D is possibly TRBD1 (5 bases). V gave up 8 bases and J gave up 0 bases, with 16 bases separating them. The CDR3 covers 15 residues. The CDR3 bases are TGTGCCAGCGGGTTGACAGCTGGCATGAACACTGAAGCTTTCTTT. It encodes CASGLTAGMNTEAFF.

This clonotype occurred a few times. V usage is TRBV28 and J usage is TRBJ1-4, with a possible D match to TRBD1 (6 bases). Germline loops: CDR1 MDHEN, CDR2 SYDVKM. V lost 6 bases to trimming and J lost 17 bases, with 22 bases between them. CDR3 length: 13 amino acids. The CDR3: CASSRDTRVTRFF. The CDR3 bases are TGTGCCAGCAGCCGGGACACCCGGGTCACTCGCTTTTTT.

There are many counts of this clonotype. The chain has TRBV5-1 and TRBJ2-7; 7 nucleotides align to TRBD1. Trimming at V came to 1 base and at J to 0 bases, leaving 7 bases not matched to a gene. The germline gives CDR1 SGHRS, CDR2 YFSETQ. The CDR3 spans 16 residues. The CDR3 reads CASSLSSGTDSYEQYF. The CDR3 DNA follows: TGCGCCAGCAGCTTGTCTTCCGGGACAGACTCCTACGAGCAGTACTTC.

The V gene is TRBV20-1, the J gene TRBJ1-5; 10 bases agree with TRBD1. This CDR3 contains 14 residues. The V segment lost 0 bases and the J segment 5 bases; nucleotides outside the gene matches: 1. Per the germline V gene, CDR1 is DFQATT and CDR2 is SNEGSKA (reference sequence). The CDR3 DNA sequence: TGCAGTGCTAGAGAGGACAGGGGGTATCAGCCCCAGCATTTT. Its translation is CSAREDRGYQPQHF.

J is TRBJ2-7 and V is TRBV20-1; no reliable D call. The CDR3 length is 13 residues. The germline CDR1 and CDR2 sequences are DFQATT and SNEGSKA (reference sequence). V was cut by 0 bases and J by 0 bases, with 6 bases left in between. The CDR3 nucleotides are TGCAGTGCTAGAGATTCGGGCTCCTACGAGCAGTACTTC. Its protein is CSARDSGSYEQYF.

The CDR3 loop is CASSRTEGFSEAFF. For the CDR3, the DNA is TGTGCCAGCAGTCGGACGGAGGGGTTCTCTGAAGCTTTCTTT. The chain couples TRBV3-1 to TRBJ1-1; possible D gene TRBD1, 5 bases. CDR1 and CDR2 (germline): LGHDT, YNNKEL (reference sequence). Trimming cost V 6 bases and J 6 bases, with 17 bases left between them. The CDR3 covers 14 residues.

The chain joins TRBV18 to TRBJ2-7, with 8 bases matching TRBD1. From germline, CDR1 is KGHSH and CDR2 LQKENI. V lost 2 bases and J lost 6; bases outside the gene matches: 6. The CDR3 contains 14 residues. The CDR3 coding sequence is TGTGCCAGCTCACCAACCAACCAGGGGGCCGAGCAGTACTTC. It is translated as CASSPTNQGAEQYF.

This clonotype has only one observation. The rearrangement joins TRBV7-8 to TRBJ2-7; TRBD1 aligns across 9 bases. The V gene's germline CDR1 is SGHVS and CDR2 FQNEAQ. After removal of 11 bases from V and 5 bases from J, the junction contained 13 bases not matched to a gene. This CDR3 spans 14 amino acids. CDR3 in DNA: TGTGCCCGCAACCAACAGGGGGCTGGAGACGAGCAGTACTTC. Its protein is CARNQQGAGDEQYF.

Ten or more counts support this clonotype. The chain joins TRBV29-1 to TRBJ1-2; unclear D gene. Trimming removed 0 bases at V and 3 bases at J, with 11 bases between. CDR1 and CDR2 (germline): SQVTM, ANQGSEA. This CDR3 region has 14 residues. The DNA for the CDR3 is TGCAGCGTTGAAGAGTGGCAGGAACACTATGGCTACACCTTC. Its protein product is CSVEEWQEHYGYTF.

This clonotype was picked up many times. The rearrangement links TRBV20-1 to TRBJ2-3, with TRBD1 as a possible D gene (6 bases). CDR1 is DFQATT, CDR2 SNEGSKA, per germline (reference sequence). Trimming left V 6 bases short and J 2 bases short, with 15 bases between. The CDR3 consists of 14 residues. The CDR3 sequence is CSAEPHRDTDTQYF. The CDR3 bases are TGCAGTGCCGAGCCCCACAGGGACACAGATACGCAGTATTTT.

The table lists this clonotype with many counts. The chain couples TRBV28 to TRBJ2-7, with 8 bases fitting TRBD1. Germline V gene data show CDR1 as MDHEN and CDR2 as SYDVKM. The CDR3 has 15 amino acids. Trimming removed 4 bases from V and 0 bases from J; junction bases left unmatched: 5. The CDR3 nucleotides are TGTGCCAGCAGTTCCGCCGGGACAGGCTCCTACGAGCAGTACTTC. It encodes CASSSAGTGSYEQYF.

The chain couples TRBV7-2 to TRBJ2-2, with D perhaps matching TRBD1 (5 bases). CDR3 size: 17 residues. The V gene's germline CDR1 is SGHTA and CDR2 FQGNSA. V dropped 2 bases and J dropped 3 bases, with 16 bases sitting between them. For the CDR3, the DNA is TGTGCCAGCAGCTTACGTCAGCCAAAGGGGCACACCGGGGAGCTGTTTTTT. Amino acid sequence: CASSLRQPKGHTGELFF.

This chain links TRBV6-6 with TRBJ1-1; D is unresolved. Trimming removed 0 bases at V and 10 bases at J, with 9 bases between. The CDR3 totals 12 residues. Germline CDR1 MNHNY, CDR2 SVGAGI (reference sequence). The CDR3 region is CASSYSRGAAFF. The CDR3 nucleotides read TGTGCCAGCAGTTACTCACGGGGTGCAGCTTTCTTT.

This clonotype was seen repeatedly, ten times or more. This rearrangement joins TRBV5-1 to TRBJ2-2; D possibly corresponds to TRBD1 (5 bases). The V end was cut by 5 bases, the J end by 6 bases, with 14 bases between. The CDR3 is 14 residues long. Germline V gene data show CDR1 as SGHRS and CDR2 as YFSETQ. CDR3 sequence: CASRAQGFSGELFF. The CDR3 DNA reads as TGCGCCAGCAGAGCCCAGGGTTTCTCCGGGGAGCTGTTTTTT.

This chain links TRBV6-1 with TRBJ2-7, with D uncertain. V was trimmed by 0 bases and J by 3 bases, leaving 9 bases between them. The germline CDR1 and CDR2 sequences are MNHNS and SASEGT. The CDR3 is 14 amino acids. CDR3: CASSEAVWGYEQYF. DNA for the CDR3: TGTGCCAGCAGTGAAGCGGTATGGGGCTACGAGCAGTACTTC.

The chain is built from TRBV5-1 and TRBJ2-1, with 7 bases that match TRBD2. Per germline, CDR1 SGHRS and CDR2 YFSETQ. The CDR3 loop spans 15 amino acids. V lost 0 bases, J lost 5 bases, and 5 bases stayed unmatched. CDR3 region: CASSLEGLLNNEQFF. The CDR3 DNA reads as TGCGCCAGCAGCTTGGAGGGACTACTGAACAATGAGCAGTTCTTC.

The chain recombines TRBV6-5 with TRBJ2-1, with 10 bases matching TRBD2. Per germline, CDR1 MNHEY and CDR2 SVGAGI. This CDR3 is 20 amino acids long. The V gene end was trimmed by 4 bases and the J gene end by 7 bases; junction bases not matched to a gene: 22. This CDR3 is CASSSAPRTSGTTGLNEQFF. The CDR3 nucleotides read TGTGCCAGCAGTTCGGCCCCCAGGACTAGCGGTACAACTGGCCTAAATGAGCAGTTCTTC.

This clonotype was recorded many times. The V and J genes are TRBV24-1 and TRBJ2-3; D is unresolved. The CDR3 spans 12 residues. V lost 9 bases and J 1 base, leaving 7 bases between the germline ends. Germline CDR1 is KGHDR and CDR2 is SFDVKD. CDR3 protein: CATVDRTDTQYF. In DNA, the CDR3 is TGTGCCACCGTGGATCGCACAGATACGCAGTATTTT.